These 2 T cell receptor beta chains came from one sample sequenced in a study of regulatory T cells in long-lasting Graves disease. Investigators prepared the TCR beta libraries by applying iRepertoire HTBI primers and Arm-PCR of CDR3 regions. TCRdb independently ran MiXCR on the multiplex PCR reads; one entry per CDR3 protein. This table has hundreds of thousands of distinct CDR3 sequences, more than 10% appearing once. This sample's time point: newly diagnosed GD, antithyroid drugs for less than 3 months. Isolated PBMC RNA provided the starting material for the TCR library. The sample was also linked to a second study, of T cells in Graves' hyperthyroidism and ophthalmopathy.

This specimen consisted of peripheral blood mononuclear cells (PBMCs), obtained at new diagnosis, from a patient treated with antithyroid drugs. These receptors were obtained from a woman aged 30 to 39 with Graves disease.

The chain uses TRBV20-1 and TRBJ2-1, with D maybe TRBD2 (6 bases). V lost 0 bases and J 6 bases, leaving 15 bases between the germline ends. This CDR3 comprises 15 residues. From germline, CDR1 is DFQATT and CDR2 SNEGSKA (reference sequence). The CDR3 nucleotides are TGCAGTGCTAGAGACCCAGCGGGTTCGGGCAATGAGCAGTTCTTC. This codes for CSARDPAGSGNEQFF.

This clonotype was seen ten or more times. The chain couples TRBV7-3 to TRBJ1-2; D remains unclear. Trimming took off 8 bases at V and 7 bases at J, with 14 bases between the two ends. The V gene's germline CDR1 is SGHTA and CDR2 FQGTGA. The CDR3 spans 12 residues. CDR3 sequence reads: CASRSEGSGYTF. CDR3 nucleotide sequence: TGTGCCAGCCGCTCCGAAGGAAGTGGCTACACCTTC.